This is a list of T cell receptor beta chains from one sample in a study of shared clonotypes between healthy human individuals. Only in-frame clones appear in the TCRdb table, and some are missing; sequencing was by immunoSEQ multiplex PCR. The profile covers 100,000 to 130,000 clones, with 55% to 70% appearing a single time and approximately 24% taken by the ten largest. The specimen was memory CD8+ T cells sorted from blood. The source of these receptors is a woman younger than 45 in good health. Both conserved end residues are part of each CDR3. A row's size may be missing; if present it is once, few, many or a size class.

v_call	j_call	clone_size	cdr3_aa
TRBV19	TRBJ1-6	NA	CASSFDRVAEPLHF
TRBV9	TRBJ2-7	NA	CASSVGEGFGERAYEQYF
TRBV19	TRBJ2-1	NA	CASSRGLAGYSSYNEQFF
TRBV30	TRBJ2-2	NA	CACKSRNLRELFF
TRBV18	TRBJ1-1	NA	CASSLSWNTEAFF
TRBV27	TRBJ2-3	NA	CASSLSYVGSATDTQYF
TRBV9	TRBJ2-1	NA	CASSPSRGLVNEQFF
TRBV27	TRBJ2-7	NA	CASSPSTSGRRYEQYF
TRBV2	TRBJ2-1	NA	CASKTASGRYNEQFF
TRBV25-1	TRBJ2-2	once	CATTGGTVSGVELFF
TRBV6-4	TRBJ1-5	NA	CASSDGATNQPQHF
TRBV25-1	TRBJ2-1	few	CASSDSKQFF
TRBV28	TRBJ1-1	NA	CASSLGPLAQANTEAFF
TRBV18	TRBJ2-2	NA	CASSPAQGRAGELFF
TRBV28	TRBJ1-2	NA	CASSLPEWYGYTF
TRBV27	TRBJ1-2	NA	CASSPRPYYGYTF
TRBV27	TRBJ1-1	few	CASSLGGGTEAFF
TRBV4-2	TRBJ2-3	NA	CASSQGLAGGGGSTDTQYF
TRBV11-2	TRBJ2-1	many	CASSLDLGREQFF
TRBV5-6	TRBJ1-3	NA	CASERVGHRNTIYF
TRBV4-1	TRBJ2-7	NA	CASSISGGFYEQYF
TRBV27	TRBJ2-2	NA	CASSRFWGLAGGTGELFF
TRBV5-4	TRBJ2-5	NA	CASSSKRLELPGGETQYF
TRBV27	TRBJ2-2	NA	CASSPGVAGHTGELFF
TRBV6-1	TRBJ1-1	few	CASSEGMENTEAFF
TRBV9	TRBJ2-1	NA	CASSVAWGTSNEQFF
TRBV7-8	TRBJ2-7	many	CASSFGLEAYEQYF
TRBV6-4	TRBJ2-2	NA	CASSDSRENTGELFF
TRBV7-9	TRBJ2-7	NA	CASSLGDYYEQYF
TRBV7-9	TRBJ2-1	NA	CASSSLAGKNNEQFF
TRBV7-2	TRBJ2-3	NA	CASSPLGLTDTQYF